Listed here are 19 T cell receptor beta chains from one sample, sequenced in a study of blood T cell repertoires in COVID-19. Profiled with immunoSEQ multiplex PCR; TCRdb holds only in-frame clones, not every one. Among a few hundred thousand clones, more than 80% were seen once, and the ten largest hold roughly 10%. The sample was peripheral blood. The receptors come from a woman of 80 years or more with acute or convalescent COVID-19.

This chain uses TRBV2 with TRBJ2-3, with 8 bases identical to TRBD2. Germline CDR1 reads SNHLY; CDR2 reads FYNNEI. V shed 6 bases and J 3 bases; nucleotides not matched to a gene: 11. CDR3 length equals 16 residues. The chain's CDR3 is CASSNSGAGPTDTQYF. In DNA, the CDR3 is TGTGCCAGCAGCAATAGCGGGGCCGGGCCAACAGATACGCAGTATTTT.

The sample holds a few counts of this clone. The V gene is TRBV5-1, the J gene TRBJ2-7; TRBD2 aligns across 9 bases. The CDR3 runs 14 residues. In germline, CDR1 is SGHRS, CDR2 YFSETQ. Trimming removed 4 bases from V and 4 bases from J; junction bases left unmatched: 6. The CDR3 is CASSPTSGAYEQYF. The CDR3 nucleotides read TGCGCCAGCAGCCCGACTAGCGGAGCTTACGAGCAGTACTTC. The whole variable domain, filled in from reference TRBV5-1 and TRBJ2-7, reads KAGVTQTPRYLIKTRGQQVTLSCSPISGHRSVSWYQQTPGQGLQFLFEYFSETQRNKGNFPGRFSGRQFSNSRSEMNVSTLELGDSALYLCASSPTSGAYEQYFGPGTRLTVT.

This chain connects TRBV29-1 to TRBJ2-7; a weak D match, TRBD2 (6 bases). Trimming removed 2 bases from V and 0 bases from J, with 8 bases in between. The CDR3 runs to 13 residues. Germline V gene data show CDR1 as SQVTM and CDR2 as ANQGSEA. The CDR3: CSVESGSSYEQYF. The CDR3 DNA sequence: TGCAGCGTTGAATCCGGGAGCTCCTACGAGCAGTACTTC.

V usage is TRBV19 and J usage is TRBJ2-5; 13 bases are shared with TRBD2. Trimming removed 5 bases from V and 4 bases from J; junction bases left unmatched: 7. This CDR3 is built from 16 residues. Germline V gives CDR1 LNHDA, CDR2 SQIVND (reference sequence). The CDR3 DNA reads TGTGCCAGTAGTCTTCGACTAGCGGGGGGATTAGAGACCCAGTACTTC. It codes for CASSLRLAGGLETQYF.

This rearrangement joins TRBV30 to TRBJ1-6, with D hard to call. CDR1 is GTSNPN and CDR2 is SVGIG in the germline V gene (reference sequence). This CDR3 is 11 amino acids long. V lost 1 base and J lost 10, with 5 bases in between. CDR3 protein: CAWSDGSPLHF. CDR3 coding DNA: TGTGCCTGGAGTGACGGGTCACCCCTCCACTTT.

This clone showed up just once. The rearrangement joins TRBV7-9 to TRBJ1-2; 9 nucleotides match TRBD1. V was clipped by 4 bases and J by 4 bases; unmatched bases: 4. Germline CDR1 SEHNR, CDR2 FQNEAQ (reference sequence). The CDR3 is 14 residues long. CDR3 sequence: CASSSGQGIYGYTF. The CDR3 nucleotides are TGTGCCAGCAGCTCGGGACAGGGAATCTATGGCTACACCTTC.

This rearrangement joins TRBV5-1 to TRBJ2-2, with D unresolved. This CDR3 is built from 16 residues. The germline gives CDR1 SGHRS, CDR2 YFSETQ. Trimming took off 6 bases at V and 0 bases at J, with 15 bases between the two ends. CDR3 DNA: TGCGCCAGCAAGGCTCTATCGACTTCGAACACCGGGGAGCTGTTTTTT. Its translation is CASKALSTSNTGELFF.

This clone was seen a few times. The rearrangement links TRBV2 to TRBJ2-7; TRBD2 aligns across 11 bases. The V segment lost 6 bases and the J segment 5 bases; nucleotides outside the gene matches: 9. The CDR3 spans 15 residues. Germline assignment: CDR1 SNHLY and CDR2 FYNNEI. CDR3 amino acids: CASRELAGGQDEQYF. CDR3 bases: TGTGCCAGCAGGGAGCTAGCGGGGGGTCAGGACGAGCAGTACTTC.

The CDR3 DNA is TGTGCCAGTAGGCAGGGTTCAGGCACTGAAGCTTTCTTT. Translating it yields CASRQGSGTEAFF. The rearrangement joins TRBV19 to TRBJ1-1; a weak D match, TRBD1 (5 bases). This CDR3 is built from 13 residues. Trimming removed 6 bases at V and 4 bases at J, with 12 bases between. Germline V CDR1 and CDR2: LNHDA, SQIVND (reference sequence).

The J gene is TRBJ2-1, the V gene TRBV4-2; possible D gene TRBD2, 6 bases. In germline, CDR1 is LGHNA, CDR2 YNFKEQ. Trimming shortened V by 1 base and J by 0 bases, and 10 bases separated the two germline ends. The CDR3 has 16 residues. The CDR3 sequence is CASSQVGGISYNEQFF. DNA for the CDR3: TGTGCCAGCAGCCAAGTCGGCGGGATCTCCTACAATGAGCAGTTCTTC.

This rearrangement joins TRBV27 to TRBJ2-3, with 7 nucleotides matching TRBD2. The CDR3 loop spans 15 amino acids. V lost 0 bases to trimming and J lost 3 bases; unmatched junction nucleotides: 3. From germline, CDR1 is MNHEY and CDR2 SMNVEV (reference sequence). CDR3 bases: TGTGCCAGCAGTTTATCGGCGGGGGTAACAGATACGCAGTATTTT. Its translation is CASSLSAGVTDTQYF.

The chain carries TRBV28 and TRBJ1-4, with 8 bases identical to TRBD1. With 6 bases clipped from V and 7 bases from J, the junction kept 7 bases outside the gene matches. CDR3 length: 14 residues. The germline gives CDR1 MDHEN, CDR2 SYDVKM. In nucleotides, the CDR3 is TGTGCCAGCAGGTCATCAGGGGGCCCTGAAAAACTGTTTTTT. It translates to CASRSSGGPEKLFF.

V gene TRBV18 combines with J gene TRBJ1-5; 7 nucleotides match TRBD1. This CDR3 is 17 amino acids long. V shed 1 base, J shed 0 bases, and the junction held 6 bases outside the gene matches. CDR1 is KGHSH and CDR2 is LQKENI in the germline V gene. CDR3 amino acids: CASSPQGAGVSNQPQHF. CDR3 in DNA: TGTGCCAGCTCACCACAGGGGGCCGGGGTTAGCAATCAGCCCCAGCATTTT.

The chain has TRBV29-1 and TRBJ2-1; TRBD2 agrees at 7 bases. The trim removed 5 bases at V and 7 bases at J, leaving 11 bases unmatched. Per the germline V gene, CDR1 is SQVTM and CDR2 is ANQGSEA. This CDR3 region has 14 residues. CDR3 residues: CSVRHPGGSNEQFF. CDR3 DNA: TGCAGCGTTCGCCATCCAGGCGGGAGTAATGAGCAGTTCTTC.

The chain couples TRBV5-8 to TRBJ1-2, with 10 bases matching TRBD1. V shed 4 bases and J 7 bases; nucleotides not matched to a gene: 7. Germline lookup yields CDR1 SGHTS and CDR2 YDEGEE. CDR3 length: 14 residues. CDR3: CASSGDRGSAGYTF. CDR3 DNA sequence: TGTGCCAGCAGCGGGGACAGGGGTTCGGCTGGCTACACCTTC.

The CDR3 coding sequence is TGTGCCAGCAGCGCCGAATGGGACAGGAGATATGGCTACACCTTC. It codes for CASSAEWDRRYGYTF. The chain recombines TRBV7-8 with TRBJ1-2, with TRBD1 matching over 8 bases. This CDR3 contains 15 residues. Losses at the gene ends were 5 bases for V and 5 bases for J; bases not matched to a gene: 10. Germline CDR1 reads SGHVS; CDR2 reads FQNEAQ.

This clone was counted only a few times. The chain combines TRBV4-3 with TRBJ2-7, with D maybe TRBD2 (5 bases). CDR3 length: 14 amino acids. Per the germline V gene, CDR1 is LGHNA and CDR2 is YSLEER. Trimming left V 0 bases short and J 1 base short, with 7 bases between. The CDR3 loop reads CASSQDKRSYEQYF. The CDR3 DNA sequence: TGCGCCAGCAGCCAAGATAAGCGGTCCTACGAGCAGTACTTC.

The chain combines TRBV4-3 with TRBJ2-3, with 9 bases identical to TRBD2. The CDR3 is 16 residues long. Germline CDR1 and CDR2: LGHNA and YSLEER. J lost 14 bases, V lost 0 bases, and 15 bases had no gene match. CDR3 sequence reads: CASSQDLSSGLATAYF. The DNA of the CDR3 is TGCGCCAGCAGCCAAGATCTGTCGTCGGGACTAGCAACGGCGTATTTT.

V and J are TRBV19 and TRBJ1-1; D remains ambiguous. V was shortened by 6 bases and J by 5 bases, with 10 bases between the two germline ends. Germline values: CDR1 LNHDA, CDR2 SQIVND (reference sequence). This CDR3 comprises 12 residues. The CDR3 DNA is TGTGCCAGTAGCCACCGGGAAACTGAAGCTTTCTTT. Protein sequence: CASSHRETEAFF. The full variable domain, its missing parts supplied by reference TRBV19 and TRBJ1-1, is DGGITQSPKYLFRKEGQNVTLSCEQNLNHDAMYWYRQDPGQGLRLIYYSQIVNDFQKGDIAEGYSVSREKKESFPLTVTSAQKNPTAFYLCASSHRETEAFFGQGTRLTVV.